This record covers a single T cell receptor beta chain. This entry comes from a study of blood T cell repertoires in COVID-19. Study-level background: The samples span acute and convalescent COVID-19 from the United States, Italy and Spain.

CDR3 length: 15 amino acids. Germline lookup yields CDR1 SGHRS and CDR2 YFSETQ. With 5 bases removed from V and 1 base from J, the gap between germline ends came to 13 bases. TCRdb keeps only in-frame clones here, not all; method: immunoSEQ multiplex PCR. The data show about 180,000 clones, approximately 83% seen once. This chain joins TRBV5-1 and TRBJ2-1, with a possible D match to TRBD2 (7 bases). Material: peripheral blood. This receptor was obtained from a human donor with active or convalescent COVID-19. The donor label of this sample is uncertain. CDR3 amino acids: CASSSGGRSYNEQFF. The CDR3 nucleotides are TGCGCCAGCAGTTCGGGGGGCCGTTCCTACAATGAGCAGTTCTTC. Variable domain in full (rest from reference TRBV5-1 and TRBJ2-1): KAGVTQTPRYLIKTRGQQVTLSCSPISGHRSVSWYQQTPGQGLQFLFEYFSETQRNKGNFPGRFSGRQFSNSRSEMNVSTLELGDSALYLCASSSGGRSYNEQFFGPGTRLTVL.